This is a list of T cell receptor beta chains from one sample in a study of blood T cell repertoires in COVID-19. Sequenced by immunoSEQ multiplex PCR; TCRdb stores in-frame clones only, minus some. Of hundreds of thousands of clones detected, roughly nine tenths appear once; the ten largest clones hold approximately 2%. Sequenced: PBMCs or T cells enriched from blood (not recorded which). The receptors were sampled from a woman aged 18-29 years with acute COVID-19. The CDR3 runs from the conserved cysteine through the conserved F or W. The order of the fields is V gene, clone size, J gene, D gene, CDR3 DNA, CDR3 protein. A D gene is named only where the DNA matches it firmly. Not all rows give a size; the values are once, few, many and, for expanded clones, a class.

v_gene: TRBV3-1/TRBV3-2
abundance: .
j_gene: TRBJ2-1
d_gene: TRBD2
CDR3nt: TGTGCCAGCAGCCTACTAGCGGGGCAATACAATGAGCAGTTCTTC
CDR3aa: CASSLLAGQYNEQFF

v_gene: TRBV3-1/TRBV3-2
abundance: once
j_gene: TRBJ1-2
d_gene: TRBD1
CDR3nt: TGTGCCAGCAGCCAAGGTCAGGGGGGCTATGGCTACACCTTC
CDR3aa: CASSQGQGGYGYTF

v_gene: TRBV30
abundance: .
j_gene: TRBJ2-1
d_gene: .
CDR3nt: TGTGCCTGGAGTCCTAAAAGATCGTACAATGAGCAGTTCTTC
CDR3aa: CAWSPKRSYNEQFF

v_gene: TRBV5-4
abundance: .
j_gene: TRBJ2-7
d_gene: TRBD1
CDR3nt: TGTGCCAGCAGCTTGGCCGGGACAGTAAGCTCCTACGAGCAGTACTTC
CDR3aa: CASSLAGTVSSYEQYF

v_gene: TRBV4-1
abundance: .
j_gene: TRBJ2-5
d_gene: .
CDR3nt: TGCGCCAGCAGCCGCGGGACAGAAGAGACCCAGTACTTC
CDR3aa: CASSRGTEETQYF

v_gene: TRBV7-2
abundance: .
j_gene: TRBJ1-6
d_gene: .
CDR3nt: TGTGCCAGCAGCATAGACTATTCACCCCTCCACTTT
CDR3aa: CASSIDYSPLHF

v_gene: TRBV6-5
abundance: .
j_gene: TRBJ2-4
d_gene: TRBD2
CDR3nt: TGTGCCAGCGGTCCCCACGGGAGGGATGAAAACATTCAGTACTTC
CDR3aa: CASGPHGRDENIQYF

v_gene: TRBV27
abundance: .
j_gene: TRBJ2-5
d_gene: .
CDR3nt: TGTGCCAGCAGTTTTCGGGGGACCCAGTACTTC
CDR3aa: CASSFRGTQYF

v_gene: TRBV5-1
abundance: .
j_gene: TRBJ2-1
d_gene: TRBD2
CDR3nt: TGCGCCAGCAGCTTGGGGGGCCTAGCGGGAATGGGTGAGCAGTTCTTC
CDR3aa: CASSLGGLAGMGEQFF

v_gene: TRBV2
abundance: .
j_gene: TRBJ1-5
d_gene: TRBD1
CDR3nt: TGTGCCAGCAGTCTACAGGGGGGCAATCAGCCCCAGCATTTT
CDR3aa: CASSLQGGNQPQHF

v_gene: TRBV19
abundance: .
j_gene: TRBJ1-4
d_gene: .
CDR3nt: TGTGCCAGTAGCCCCGGTGGGAGTTTTAATGAAAAACTGTTTTTT
CDR3aa: CASSPGGSFNEKLFF

v_gene: TRBV4-3
abundance: .
j_gene: TRBJ2-1
d_gene: .
CDR3nt: TGCGCCAGCAGCGGGGGGACAGTGGACTACAATGAGCAGTTCTTC
CDR3aa: CASSGGTVDYNEQFF

v_gene: TRBV9
abundance: .
j_gene: TRBJ2-5
d_gene: .
CDR3nt: TGTGCCAGCAGCGTAGACGGTGTGAAAGAGACCCAGTACTTC
CDR3aa: CASSVDGVKETQYF

v_gene: TRBV9
abundance: .
j_gene: TRBJ2-1
d_gene: TRBD2
CDR3nt: TGTGCCAGCAGCGCGGACACTAGCGCGCTATCGGAGCAGTTCTTC
CDR3aa: CASSADTSALSEQFF

v_gene: TRBV5-6
abundance: .
j_gene: TRBJ1-1
d_gene: .
CDR3nt: TGTGCCAGCAGCTTGGGGGGCCGGGACACTGAAGCTTTCTTT
CDR3aa: CASSLGGRDTEAFF

v_gene: TRBV5-1
abundance: .
j_gene: TRBJ2-1
d_gene: TRBD2
CDR3nt: TGCGCCAGCAGCTTGGCCGGGACTAGCGGGGGGGAGTATGAGCAGTTCTTC
CDR3aa: CASSLAGTSGGEYEQFF

v_gene: TRBV25-1
abundance: .
j_gene: TRBJ1-6
d_gene: TRBD1
CDR3nt: TGTGCCAGCAGTGAATCTGGACAGGAGTTACCCCTCCACTTT
CDR3aa: CASSESGQELPLHF

v_gene: TRBV29-1
abundance: .
j_gene: TRBJ2-7
d_gene: TRBD2
CDR3nt: TGCAGCGTTATGACTAGCCATTACGAGCAGTACTTC
CDR3aa: CSVMTSHYEQYF

v_gene: TRBV7-6
abundance: .
j_gene: TRBJ2-1
d_gene: TRBD2
CDR3nt: TGTGCCAGCAGCTCGGGACTAGCTAGCAATGAGCAGTTCTTC
CDR3aa: CASSSGLASNEQFF

v_gene: TRBV5-4
abundance: .
j_gene: TRBJ2-3
d_gene: TRBD1
CDR3nt: TGTGCCAGCAGCAGGACAGGCAGCACAGATACGCAGTATTTT
CDR3aa: CASSRTGSTDTQYF

v_gene: TRBV10-2
abundance: .
j_gene: TRBJ1-6
d_gene: .
CDR3nt: TGCGCCAGCAGTGTTTGGCAGGTCTATAATTCACCCCTCCACTTT
CDR3aa: CASSVWQVYNSPLHF

v_gene: TRBV12-3/TRBV12-4
abundance: .
j_gene: TRBJ1-6
d_gene: TRBD1
CDR3nt: TGTGCCAGCGGGGGACAGGGTAGGTCACCCCTCCACTTT
CDR3aa: CASGGQGRSPLHF

v_gene: TRBV7-8
abundance: .
j_gene: TRBJ1-5
d_gene: .
CDR3nt: TGTGCCAGCAGCTTGGACAGCTTTAGCAATCAGCCCCAGCATTTT
CDR3aa: CASSLDSFSNQPQHF

v_gene: TRBV9
abundance: .
j_gene: TRBJ2-7
d_gene: TRBD1
CDR3nt: TGTGCCAGCAGCTTACGAGATAGACAGGGGGACGAGCAGTACTTC
CDR3aa: CASSLRDRQGDEQYF

v_gene: TRBV4-1
abundance: few
j_gene: TRBJ1-5
d_gene: .
CDR3nt: TGCGCCAGCAGCCAAGAGGGTCAACAGAGCAATCAGCCCCAGCATTTT
CDR3aa: CASSQEGQQSNQPQHF

v_gene: TRBV11-2
abundance: few
j_gene: TRBJ1-2
d_gene: TRBD1
CDR3nt: TGTGCCAGCAGCTTAGGGCAGGGGGATGGCTACACCTTC
CDR3aa: CASSLGQGDGYTF

v_gene: TRBV10-3
abundance: .
j_gene: TRBJ2-3
d_gene: TRBD2
CDR3nt: TGTGCCATCAGTGAGTCCGGGACTAGTCCTACGCAGTATTTT
CDR3aa: CAISESGTSPTQYF